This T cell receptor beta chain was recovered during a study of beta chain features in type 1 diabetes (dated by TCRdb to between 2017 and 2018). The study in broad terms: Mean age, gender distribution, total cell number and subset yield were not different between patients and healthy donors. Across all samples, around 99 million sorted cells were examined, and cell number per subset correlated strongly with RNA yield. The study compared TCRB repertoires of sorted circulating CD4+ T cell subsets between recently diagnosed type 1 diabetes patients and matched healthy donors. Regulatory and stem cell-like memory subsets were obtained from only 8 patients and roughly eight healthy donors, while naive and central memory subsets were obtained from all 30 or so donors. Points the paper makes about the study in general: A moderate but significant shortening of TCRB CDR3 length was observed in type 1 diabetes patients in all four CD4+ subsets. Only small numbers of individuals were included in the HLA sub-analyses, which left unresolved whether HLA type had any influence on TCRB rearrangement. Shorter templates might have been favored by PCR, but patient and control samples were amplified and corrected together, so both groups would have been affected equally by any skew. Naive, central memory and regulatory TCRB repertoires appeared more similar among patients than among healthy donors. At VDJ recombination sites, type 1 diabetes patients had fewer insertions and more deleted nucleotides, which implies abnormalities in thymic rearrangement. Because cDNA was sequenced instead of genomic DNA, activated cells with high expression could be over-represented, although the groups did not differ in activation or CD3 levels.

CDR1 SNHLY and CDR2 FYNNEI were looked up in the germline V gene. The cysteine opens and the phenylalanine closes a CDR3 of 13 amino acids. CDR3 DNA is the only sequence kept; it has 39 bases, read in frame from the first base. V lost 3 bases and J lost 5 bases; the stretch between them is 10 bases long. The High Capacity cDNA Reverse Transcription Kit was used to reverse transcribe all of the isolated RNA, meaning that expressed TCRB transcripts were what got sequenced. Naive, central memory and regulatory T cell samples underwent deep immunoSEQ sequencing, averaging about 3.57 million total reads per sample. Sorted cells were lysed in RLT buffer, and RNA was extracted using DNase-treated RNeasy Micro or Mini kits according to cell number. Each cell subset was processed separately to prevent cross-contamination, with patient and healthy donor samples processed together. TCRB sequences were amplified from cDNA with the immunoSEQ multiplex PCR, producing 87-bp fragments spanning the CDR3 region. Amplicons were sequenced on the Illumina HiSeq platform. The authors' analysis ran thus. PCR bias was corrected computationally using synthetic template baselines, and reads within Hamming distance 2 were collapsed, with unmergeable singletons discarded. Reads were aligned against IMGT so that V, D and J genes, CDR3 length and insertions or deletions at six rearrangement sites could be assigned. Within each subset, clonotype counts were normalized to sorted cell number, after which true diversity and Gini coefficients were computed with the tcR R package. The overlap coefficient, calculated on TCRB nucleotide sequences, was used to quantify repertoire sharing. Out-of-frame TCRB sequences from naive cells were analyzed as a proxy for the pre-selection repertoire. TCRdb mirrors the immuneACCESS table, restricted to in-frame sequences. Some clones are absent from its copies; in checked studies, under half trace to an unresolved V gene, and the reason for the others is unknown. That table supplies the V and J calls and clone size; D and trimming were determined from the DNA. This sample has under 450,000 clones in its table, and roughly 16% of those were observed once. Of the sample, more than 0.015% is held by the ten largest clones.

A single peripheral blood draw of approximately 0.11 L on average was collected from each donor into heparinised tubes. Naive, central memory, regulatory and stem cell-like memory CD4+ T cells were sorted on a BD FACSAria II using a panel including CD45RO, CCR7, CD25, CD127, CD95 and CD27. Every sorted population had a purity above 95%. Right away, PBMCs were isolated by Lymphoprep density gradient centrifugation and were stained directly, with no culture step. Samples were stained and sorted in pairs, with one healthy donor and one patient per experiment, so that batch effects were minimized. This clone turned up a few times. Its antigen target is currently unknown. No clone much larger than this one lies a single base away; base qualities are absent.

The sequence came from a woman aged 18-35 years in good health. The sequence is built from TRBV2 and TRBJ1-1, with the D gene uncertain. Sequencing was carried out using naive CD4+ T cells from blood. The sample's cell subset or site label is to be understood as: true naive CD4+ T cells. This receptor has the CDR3 CASSDNQFTEAFF. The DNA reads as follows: TGTGCCAGCAGTGATAACCAGTTTACTGAAGCTTTCTTT.